This TCR beta chain was obtained from a study of sequential checkpoint blockade in melanoma. Study background: Arm A got nivolumab then ipilimumab; arm B the reverse, 1:1. Each arm's sequence ended with maintenance nivolumab.

The V end was cut by 3 bases, the J end by 5 bases, with 14 bases between. Looked up from germline, CDR1 is SGHVS and CDR2 is FNYEAQ. The CDR3 sequence is 15 residues long. Specified treatment: randomized to nivolumab then ipilimumab (arm A) or the reverse (arm B). PBMC sorting kept live CD3+CD8+ cells without CD19 or CD56. Clones were sequenced by immunoSEQ multiplex PCR, and TCRdb holds only the in-frame ones, with some missing. The sample holds 17,000 or so clones, just under 75% seen once. The material was CD8+ T cells sorted from blood (inferred from file names), obtained from a patient given nivolumab and ipilimumab in sequence. V and J are TRBV7-6 and TRBJ2-1, with D tentatively TRBD1 (6 bases). The TCR sequence derives from a human donor with melanoma. The DNA for the CDR3 is TGTGCCAGCAGCTTCGGACAGACCCTGAACAATGAGCAGTTCTTC. Translated: CASSFGQTLNNEQFF.